The next 26 T cell receptor beta chains were all read from a single sample in a study of T cells after yellow fever vaccination. A single record per CDR3 protein comes from TCRdb applying MiXCR to the 5' RACE reads. The sample includes around 160,000 distinct CDR3 sequences, 6.5% to 8.5% of them seen just once. The specimen was CD4+ T cells sorted from PBMCs, collected roughly 5 days after the first yellow fever vaccination. Every receptor here comes from a man between 18 and 35 years old who received the YFV17D yellow fever vaccine.

The chain links TRBV21-1 to TRBJ2-7. TRBV21-1 is an annotated pseudogene. This CDR3 is built from 13 residues. The CDR3 sequence is CASSSPKGYEQYV. CDR3 DNA sequence: TGTGCCAGCAGCTCCCCGAAAGGGTACGAGCAGTACGTC.

Many counts were recorded for this clonotype. The J gene is TRBJ2-1, the V gene TRBV9, with TRBD2 matching 9 bases. Trimming at V came to 4 bases and at J to 8 bases, leaving 7 bases not matched to a gene. CDR1 and CDR2 from the germline V gene are SGDLS and YYNGEE. This CDR3 contains 14 residues. The CDR3 sequence is CASSPGTSSDEQFF. CDR3 bases: TGTGCCAGCAGCCCGGGGACTAGCAGCGATGAGCAGTTCTTC.

This clonotype turned up a few times. The rearrangement links TRBV7-9 to TRBJ1-1, with 9 bases fitting TRBD1. V lost 5 bases to trimming and J lost 1 base; unmatched junction nucleotides: 5. Germline CDR1 is SEHNR and CDR2 is FQNEAQ (reference sequence). The CDR3 consists of 15 residues. DNA for the CDR3: TGTGCCAGCAGCCTCACAGGGGGCGGGAACACTGAAGCTTTCTTT. Translating it yields CASSLTGGGNTEAFF.

The sample holds many counts of this clonotype. The chain links TRBV18 to TRBJ2-3; the match to TRBD2 covers 15 bases. V lost 6 bases to trimming and J lost 5 bases; unmatched junction nucleotides: 6. Germline CDR1 is KGHSH and CDR2 is LQKENI. The length of the CDR3 is 16 residues. The CDR3 DNA is TGTGCCAGCTCCCCTGGACTAGCGGGAGGGAAAGATACGCAGTATTTT. It specifies CASSPGLAGGKDTQYF.

The chain combines TRBV20-1 with TRBJ2-7; TRBD2 matches 9 bases. CDR1 DFQATT and CDR2 SNEGSKA come from the germline V gene (reference sequence). CDR3 length equals 13 residues. Unmatched junction bases numbered 10, after V lost 5 bases and J lost 8 bases. CDR3 nucleotides: TGCAGTGCTGGGACTAGCCATAGGCCGCAGCAGTACTTC. Amino acids: CSAGTSHRPQQYF.

This clonotype came up many times. J is TRBJ1-2 and V is TRBV6-2 or TRBV6-3; D gene unclear. The CDR3 covers 10 residues. The germline V gene has CDR1 MNHEY and CDR2 SVGEGT. V gave up 1 base and J gave up 6 bases, with 0 bases separating them. The CDR3 DNA sequence: TGTGCCAGCAGTTACTATGGCTACACCTTC. Its protein product is CASSYYGYTF.

The genes are TRBV19 and TRBJ2-5, with D possibly TRBD2 on 6 matching bases. This CDR3 has 17 amino acids. Germline loops: CDR1 LNHDA, CDR2 SQIVND (reference sequence). Trimming took off 6 bases at V and 5 bases at J, with 25 bases between the two ends. The chain's CDR3 is CASSPTRRVGGTETQYF. DNA of the CDR3: TGTGCCAGTAGCCCCACCCGGAGAGTTGGGGGGACCGAGACCCAGTACTTC. Full variable domain (outside the CDR3, taken from reference TRBV19 and TRBJ2-5): DGGITQSPKYLFRKEGQNVTLSCEQNLNHDAMYWYRQDPGQGLRLIYYSQIVNDFQKGDIAEGYSVSREKKESFPLTVTSAQKNPTAFYLCASSPTRRVGGTETQYFGPGTRLLVL.

This clonotype was counted many times. This chain joins TRBV6-2 or TRBV6-3 and TRBJ2-5; D is unclear. V lost 4 bases, J lost 5 bases, and 8 bases lay in between. The CDR3 sequence is 12 residues long. Germline assignment: CDR1 MNHEY and CDR2 SVGEGT. The DNA of the CDR3 is TGTGCCAGCAGTTCCCTAGATGAGACCCAGTACTTC. Its protein product is CASSSLDETQYF.

The chain is built from TRBV20-1 and TRBJ2-5; D ambiguous. There are 13 residues in the CDR3. Looked up from germline, CDR1 is DFQATT and CDR2 is SNEGSKA (reference sequence). The V gene lost 3 bases and the J gene lost 2 bases, with 10 bases spanning the gap. The CDR3 DNA sequence: TGCAGTGCTAGGTCGAGGCCTCAAGAGACCCAGTACTTC. Amino acid sequence: CSARSRPQETQYF.

This clonotype was observed at least ten times. The chain carries TRBV12-3 or TRBV12-4 and TRBJ1-1; D gene unclear. V dropped 4 bases and J dropped 8 bases, with 11 bases sitting between them. There are 12 residues in the CDR3. The CDR3 sequence is CASSYAQTEAFF. CDR3 nucleotide sequence: TGTGCCAGCAGTTACGCACAAACCGAAGCTTTCTTT.

This clonotype was seen ten or more times. V gene TRBV7-2 combines with J gene TRBJ1-1; D is uncertain. In germline, CDR1 is SGHTA, CDR2 FQGNSA. This CDR3 region has 13 residues. V was shortened by 5 bases and J by 11 bases, with 18 bases between the two germline ends. CDR3 region: CASSLSAVPGAFF. CDR3 DNA sequence: TGTGCCAGCAGCCTAAGTGCGGTCCCGGGGGCTTTCTTT.

This clonotype came up many times. V is TRBV6-5 and J is TRBJ1-4; D is unclear. From germline, CDR1 is MNHEY and CDR2 SVGAGI. This CDR3 has 14 residues. Trimming shortened V by 0 bases and J by 7 bases, and 9 bases separated the two germline ends. The CDR3 DNA sequence: TGTGCCAGCAGTTACTCACAGACGCGTGAAAAACTGTTTTTT. As protein: CASSYSQTREKLFF.

There are a few counts of this clonotype. The rearrangement joins TRBV19 to TRBJ1-5; the match to TRBD1 covers 9 bases. The CDR3 extends over 15 amino acids. Germline CDR1 and CDR2: LNHDA and SQIVND (reference sequence). J was trimmed by 5 bases and V by 6 bases; bases with no gene match: 8. CDR3 loop: CASSPDRGKDQPQHF. CDR3 bases: TGTGCCAGTAGCCCGGACAGGGGTAAGGATCAGCCCCAGCATTTT.

This clonotype was found many times. The chain links TRBV9 to TRBJ1-3; 7 bases are shared with TRBD1. Germline lookup yields CDR1 SGDLS and CDR2 YYNGEE. The V gene end was trimmed by 4 bases and the J gene end by 0 bases; junction bases not matched to a gene: 10. The CDR3 loop spans 17 amino acids. In DNA, the CDR3 is TGTGCCAGCAGCCCCCGACAGGGTCATCTCTCTGGAAACACCATATATTTT. It yields the protein CASSPRQGHLSGNTIYF.

This clonotype was picked up many times. The rearrangement joins TRBV5-1 to TRBJ1-2; possible D gene TRBD1, 5 bases. Deletions cut 4 bases from V and 9 bases from J, with 16 bases between. This CDR3 region has 13 residues. CDR1 and CDR2 from the germline V gene are SGHRS and YFSETQ. The CDR3 sequence: CASSDGGGDRYTF. CDR3 bases: TGCGCCAGCAGCGATGGCGGGGGGGATCGCTACACCTTC.

This clonotype was seen more than once but under ten times. The chain uses TRBV27 and TRBJ2-3; TRBD2 matches 12 bases. This CDR3 is 16 amino acids long. With 6 bases clipped from V and 5 bases from J, the junction kept 9 bases outside the gene matches. Germline-derived CDR1 and CDR2 are MNHEY and SMNVEV (reference sequence). The CDR3 sequence is CASSPSLAGGIDTQYF. CDR3 in DNA: TGTGCCAGCAGCCCCTCACTAGCGGGGGGTATAGATACGCAGTATTTT.

The rearrangement uses TRBV27 and TRBJ1-4; maybe TRBD1 (5 bases). The germline V and J ends were trimmed by 6 bases and 0 bases, with 17 bases remaining between them. Per the germline V gene, CDR1 is MNHEY and CDR2 is SMNVEV (reference sequence). The CDR3 extends over 17 amino acids. The CDR3 sequence is CASRALGPSATNEKLFF. The CDR3 DNA reads TGTGCCAGCAGGGCTCTGGGACCCTCGGCAACTAATGAAAAACTGTTTTTT.

This clonotype was detected only a few times. The genes are TRBV7-9 and TRBJ2-3; D gene unclear. Between the trimmed V and J ends, which lost 0 bases and 4 bases, there was a span of 2 bases. From germline, CDR1 is SEHNR and CDR2 FQNEAQ (reference sequence). The CDR3 length is 12 residues. This CDR3 is CASSLAPDTQYF. The CDR3 DNA follows: TGTGCCAGCAGCTTAGCCCCAGATACGCAGTATTTT.

The genes are TRBV5-4 and TRBJ2-7; 8 bases are a match to TRBD1. The length of the CDR3 is 14 residues. Germline V gene lookup returns CDR1 SGHNT and CDR2 YYREEE (reference sequence). V shed 4 bases, J shed 3 bases, and the junction held 6 bases outside the gene matches. CDR3 sequence (DNA): TGTGCCAGCAGCGCAGGACAGGGATTCTACGAGCAGTACTTC. Translation: CASSAGQGFYEQYF.

A remark on this clonotype: A much larger clone sits a single nucleotide away, making a read error possible. The rearrangement links TRBV4-3 to TRBJ2-2, with D tentatively TRBD1 or TRBD2 (5 bases each). This CDR3 is built from 17 residues. The germline V gene has CDR1 LGHNA and CDR2 YSLEER. The DNA for the CDR3 is TGCGACAGCAGCCAGACCGTGGGACCCGTTGGAACCGGGGAGCTGTTTTTT. This codes for CDSSQTVGPVGTGELFF.

This clonotype was observed many times. Here the CDR3 DNA reads TGTGCCATCGGTACGGAGCAAGAGACCCAGTACTTC. This encodes CAIGTEQETQYF. The chain is built from TRBV10-3 and TRBJ2-5, with D unclear. Germline V gene sequence: CDR1 ENHRY, CDR2 SYGVKD. Trimming removed 8 bases at V and 2 bases at J, with 9 bases between. There are 12 residues in the CDR3.

This clonotype was observed many times. The chain has TRBV28 and TRBJ1-2, with 10 nucleotides matching TRBD1. The CDR3 is 14 amino acids. J gave up 5 bases and V 8 bases, and 8 bases lay outside the gene matches. CDR1 is MDHEN and CDR2 is SYDVKM in the germline V gene. The CDR3 is CASFAGTGVYGYTF. As DNA, the CDR3 is TGTGCCAGCTTCGCCGGGACAGGGGTATATGGCTACACCTTC.

Many counts were recorded for this clonotype. The chain combines TRBV5-1 with TRBJ1-6; 7 bases align to TRBD1. CDR3 length equals 14 residues. Germline lookup yields CDR1 SGHRS and CDR2 YFSETQ. After removal of 5 bases from V and 5 bases from J, the junction contained 4 bases not matched to a gene. The CDR3 coding sequence is TGCGCCAGCAGTCGGGACAGCAATAATTCACCCCTCCACTTT. It yields the protein CASSRDSNNSPLHF.

This clonotype was seen ten or more times. The chain recombines TRBV28 with TRBJ1-5, with D possibly being TRBD1 (6 bases). The germline V gene has CDR1 MDHEN and CDR2 SYDVKM. The V gene lost 3 bases and the J gene lost 5 bases, with 11 bases spanning the gap. This CDR3 contains 14 residues. In nucleotides, the CDR3 is TGTGCCAGCAGTTTGGCACAGGGAGATCAGCCCCAGCATTTT. Residues: CASSLAQGDQPQHF.

This chain connects TRBV7-2 to TRBJ1-2; possible D gene TRBD1, 6 bases. The V and J ends lost 3 bases and 0 bases respectively, with 11 bases between them. Germline V gives CDR1 SGHTA, CDR2 FQGNSA. The CDR3 is made up of 15 amino acids. The CDR3 bases are TGTGCCAGCAGCTTGACTGGACAGACTAACTATGGCTACACCTTC. It is translated as CASSLTGQTNYGYTF. The full variable domain, completed using reference TRBV7-2 and TRBJ1-2, is GAGVSQSPSNKVTEKGKDVELRCDPISGHTALYWYRQSLGQGLEFLIYFQGNSAPDKSGLPSDRFSAERTGGSVSTLTIQRTQQEDSAVYLCASSLTGQTNYGYTFGSGTRLTVV.

This clonotype was counted many times. This chain connects TRBV18 to TRBJ2-7, with TRBD1 identical over 9 bases. Germline V gives CDR1 KGHSH, CDR2 LQKENI. With V trimmed by 3 bases and J by 4 bases, 7 bases remained unmatched. The CDR3 loop spans 15 amino acids. CDR3 residues: CASSPQGQGIYEQYF. The CDR3 nucleotides are TGTGCCAGCTCACCCCAGGGACAGGGTATATACGAGCAGTACTTC.